The rows below give T cell receptor beta chains drawn from one sample of a study of shared clonotypes between healthy human individuals. Profiling relied on immunoSEQ multiplex PCR, and the TCRdb table lists in-frame clones only, not all of them. Of 2 million to 2.5 million clones listed, 85% to 95% are singletons. The sequenced material came from naive CD4+ T cells from PBMCs. The receptors stem from a man aged 18 to 35 in good health. Some clones in this sample may be carry-over from other donors' samples. The CDR3 runs from the conserved cysteine through the conserved F or W. The D gene is left open where the match is weak. The size field is filled for only some rows; it gives once, few, many or a size class.

D gene: TRBD1; V gene: TRBV19; clone size: .; J gene: TRBJ1-5; CDR3 DNA: TGTGCCAGTGCAGGACAGGGTGGGAGTGAGGAGAGCAATCAGCCCCAGCATTTT; CDR3 protein: CASAGQGGSEESNQPQHF
D gene: .; V gene: TRBV6-5; clone size: .; J gene: TRBJ2-3; CDR3 DNA: TGTGCCAGCAGTCACATAGATACGCAGTATTTT; CDR3 protein: CASSHIDTQYF
D gene: .; V gene: TRBV5-1; clone size: .; J gene: TRBJ1-1; CDR3 DNA: TGCGCCAGCCAAGCGTTGGGAGGGGACACTGAAGCTTTCTTT; CDR3 protein: CASQALGGDTEAFF
D gene: TRBD2; V gene: TRBV9; clone size: .; J gene: TRBJ2-3; CDR3 DNA: TGTGCCAGCAGCGTGCGTCCAGCGGGAGTAGATACGCAGTATTTT; CDR3 protein: CASSVRPAGVDTQYF
D gene: .; V gene: TRBV30; clone size: .; J gene: TRBJ1-1; CDR3 DNA: TGTGCCTGGAGTGACAGGGCAAACACTGAAGCTTTCTTT; CDR3 protein: CAWSDRANTEAFF
D gene: .; V gene: TRBV5-1; clone size: .; J gene: TRBJ2-2; CDR3 DNA: TGCGCCAGCAGCTTGTGGTCCGGGGAGCTGTTTTTT; CDR3 protein: CASSLWSGELFF
D gene: TRBD2; V gene: TRBV6-6; clone size: .; J gene: TRBJ2-1; CDR3 DNA: TGTGCCAGCACCTCTGGGGGTGGGAGGGATAGCAATGAGCAGTTCTTC; CDR3 protein: CASTSGGGRDSNEQFF
D gene: .; V gene: TRBV7-2; clone size: .; J gene: TRBJ2-1; CDR3 DNA: TGTGCCAGCAGTTCAACAGGATCCTCCTACAATGAGCAGTTCTTC; CDR3 protein: CASSSTGSSYNEQFF
D gene: TRBD1; V gene: TRBV19; clone size: .; J gene: TRBJ1-5; CDR3 DNA: TGTGCCAGTAGTAAATCGACAGGGAACAATCAGCCCCAGCATTTT; CDR3 protein: CASSKSTGNNQPQHF
D gene: .; V gene: TRBV5-1; clone size: once; J gene: TRBJ1-1; CDR3 DNA: TGCGCCAGCAGCTTAAGACCGGACAGCACGAACACTGAAGCTTTCTTT; CDR3 protein: CASSLRPDSTNTEAFF
D gene: .; V gene: TRBV10-3; clone size: .; J gene: TRBJ2-7; CDR3 DNA: TGTGCCATCAGGGGGGACACTTGGCAGTACTTC; CDR3 protein: CAIRGDTWQYF
D gene: .; V gene: TRBV5-1; clone size: .; J gene: TRBJ2-1; CDR3 DNA: TGCGCCAGCAGCTTCCCCAATGGAGGGGGTACCTACAATGAGCAGTTCTTC; CDR3 protein: CASSFPNGGGTYNEQFF
D gene: .; V gene: TRBV28; clone size: .; J gene: TRBJ1-2; CDR3 DNA: TGTGCCAGCAGTTCCGGTGGAAGAGGGGGCTACACCTTC; CDR3 protein: CASSSGGRGGYTF
D gene: TRBD2; V gene: TRBV19; clone size: .; J gene: TRBJ2-3; CDR3 DNA: TGTGCCAGTAGAAACCCCGCCAGCGGGAGTTTCCCAGATACGCAGTATTTT; CDR3 protein: CASRNPASGSFPDTQYF
D gene: .; V gene: TRBV7-3; clone size: .; J gene: TRBJ1-1; CDR3 DNA: TGTGCCAGCAGCTTTAGCTCGACCGCGAGGACTGAAGCTTTCTTT; CDR3 protein: CASSFSSTARTEAFF
D gene: .; V gene: TRBV6-1; clone size: .; J gene: TRBJ2-3; CDR3 DNA: TGTGCCAGCAGTGAAGCTGGTAGGCGGGATACGCAGTATTTT; CDR3 protein: CASSEAGRRDTQYF
D gene: TRBD2; V gene: TRBV6-5; clone size: .; J gene: TRBJ2-7; CDR3 DNA: TGTGCCAGCAGCCGTAGCGGGAGGAGCTCCTACGAGCAGTACTTC; CDR3 protein: CASSRSGRSSYEQYF